This TCR beta chain originates from a study of CD8 T cells in Susac syndrome. Germline values: CDR1 SNHLY, CDR2 FYNNEI. V lost 6 bases to trimming and J lost 2 bases, with 15 bases between them. The CDR3 spans 15 residues. cDNA came from approximately 0.5 to 1 ug RNA primed by random hexamers. TCRdb re-analysed the immunoSEQ multiplex PCR reads in MiXCR, keeping a single row per CDR3 protein. The sample shows about 120,000 distinct CDR3 sequences, about 94% of them seen only once. This sequence joins TRBV2 and TRBJ2-3, with D maybe TRBD1 (6 bases). Sample: CD4+ T cells from PBMCs. The TCR originated in a human donor with multiple sclerosis. The CDR3 reads CASRLLTGTTDTQYF. The CDR3 DNA reads as TGTGCCAGCAGGCTCTTGACAGGCACCACAGATACGCAGTATTTT.